One T cell receptor (beta chain) is described in this entry. What antigen it recognizes has not been identified. Within one base of it there is no much larger clone, and no base qualities were kept. Each collaborating institution followed its own protocols to collect whole blood in K2EDTA tubes. For TCRbeta analysis, collaborator samples were shipped as frozen whole blood, as isolated PBMCs, or as DNA extracted from either sample type. CDR1 and CDR2 are drawn from the germline V gene: SGHDN, FVKESK. CDR3 length: 16 amino acids, cysteine to phenylalanine. Left in the record is the CDR3 DNA by itself, 48 bases read in frame from the first base. Germline trimming: 4 bases from V, 5 bases from J; junction bases outside gene matches: 7. The sample is drawn from a study of blood T cell repertoires in COVID-19 (dated by TCRdb to 2019 to 2021). As for the study more broadly: Samples from collaborators originated in the United States, Italy and Spain and spanned both the acute and convalescent phases of COVID-19. The repertoires were made available in a free public database intended to serve as a resource for research on the immune response to SARS-CoV-2. The prospective study material was composed of cDNA or gDNA derived from T cells, B-cell-depleted T cells, or PBMCs. Where available, HLA class I and class II types were obtained from metadata supplied by the sample provider rather than from assay-based typing. The sample metadata nearly always contained a de-identified subject ID, COVID-19 status, age in years and sex. The samples were drawn from the first 160 participants of the ongoing ImmuneRACE study and from about 1,200 subjects provided by 6 global collaborators. The dataset comprised deeply sampled blood TCRbeta repertoires from subjects exposed to, actively infected with, or recovered from COVID-19.

What the study reported, not specific to this receptor: The quantity of clinical and demographic metadata differed by source and by participant and was supplied without curation.

TCRbeta CDR3 regions were amplified from genomic DNA by means of the immunoSEQ Assay, a bias-controlled multiplex PCR. The paper's data handling went like this. The number of nucleated cells in each sample was estimated from the amplification of reference gene primers within the assay. To quantify the absolute abundance of each unique TCRbeta CDR3 rearrangement, sequence reads were collapsed and filtered. For each sample, productive Simpson clonality was calculated as the square root of Simpson's diversity index across productive rearrangements. Entries here come from immuneACCESS through TCRdb and include only in-frame sequences with V and J called. Some clones fail to appear in such tables; in the studies checked, an unresolved V gene covers under half of the shortfall, and the cause of the remainder is unknown. The DNA gave D and trimming, while V, J and clone size come from that table. This sample comprises 50,000 to 65,000 clones, roughly 74% of them detected only once. The ten largest make up over 25% of the sample.

This clonotype was obtained from a woman at least 80 years old with acute or convalescent COVID-19. Sequences were obtained from peripheral blood. The chain joins TRBV14 to TRBJ2-1; TRBD1 aligns with 11 central bases. The DNA sequence is TGTGCCAGCAGCCCCTTGGGGGACAGGGGGAACAATGAGCAGTTCTTC. This gives the protein CASSPLGDRGNNEQFF.